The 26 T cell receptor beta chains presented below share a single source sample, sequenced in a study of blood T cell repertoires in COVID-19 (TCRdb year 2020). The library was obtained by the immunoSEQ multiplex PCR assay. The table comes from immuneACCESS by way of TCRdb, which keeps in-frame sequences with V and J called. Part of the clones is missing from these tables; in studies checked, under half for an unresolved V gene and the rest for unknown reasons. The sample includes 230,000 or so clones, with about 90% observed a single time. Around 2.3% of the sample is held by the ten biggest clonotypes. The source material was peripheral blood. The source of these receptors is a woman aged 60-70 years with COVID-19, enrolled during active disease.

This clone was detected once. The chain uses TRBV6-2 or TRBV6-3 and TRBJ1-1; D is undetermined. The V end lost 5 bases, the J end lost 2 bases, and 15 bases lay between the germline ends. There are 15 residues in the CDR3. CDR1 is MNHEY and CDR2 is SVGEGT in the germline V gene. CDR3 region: CASSPKVGGNTEAFF. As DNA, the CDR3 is TGTGCCAGCAGTCCCAAAGTGGGAGGTAACACTGAAGCTTTCTTT.

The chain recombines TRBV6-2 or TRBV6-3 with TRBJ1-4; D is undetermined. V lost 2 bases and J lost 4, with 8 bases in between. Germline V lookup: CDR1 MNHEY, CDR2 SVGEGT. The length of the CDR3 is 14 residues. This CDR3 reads CASSYNGYNEKLFF. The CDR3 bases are TGTGCCAGCAGTTACAACGGGTATAATGAAAAACTGTTTTTT.

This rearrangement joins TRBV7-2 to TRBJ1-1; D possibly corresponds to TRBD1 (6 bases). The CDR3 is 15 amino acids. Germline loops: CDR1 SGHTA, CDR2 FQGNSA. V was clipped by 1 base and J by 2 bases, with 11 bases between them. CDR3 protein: CASSLVGTRNTEAFF. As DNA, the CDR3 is TGTGCCAGCAGCTTAGTCGGGACACGTAACACTGAAGCTTTCTTT.

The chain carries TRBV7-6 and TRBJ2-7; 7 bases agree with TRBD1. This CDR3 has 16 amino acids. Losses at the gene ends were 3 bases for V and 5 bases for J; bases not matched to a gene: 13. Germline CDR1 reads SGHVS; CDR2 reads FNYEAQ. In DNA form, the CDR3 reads TGTGCCAGCAGCTTGCGCCGTGACAGGGAATGGGACGAGCAGTACTTC. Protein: CASSLRRDREWDEQYF.

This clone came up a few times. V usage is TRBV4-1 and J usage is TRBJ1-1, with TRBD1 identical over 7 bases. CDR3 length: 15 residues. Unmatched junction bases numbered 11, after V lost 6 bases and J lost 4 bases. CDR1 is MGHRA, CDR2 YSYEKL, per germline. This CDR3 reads CASSYGSQGRTEAFF. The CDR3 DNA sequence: TGCGCCAGCAGTTACGGGTCACAGGGGCGCACTGAAGCTTTCTTT.

The CDR3: CASSNERDGYTF. The CDR3 bases are TGTGCCAGCAGCAATGAGAGGGATGGCTACACCTTC. This rearrangement joins TRBV7-9 to TRBJ1-2; D gene unclear. Trimming cost V 5 bases and J 6 bases, with 10 bases left between them. The CDR3 is made up of 12 amino acids. Germline lookup yields CDR1 SEHNR and CDR2 FQNEAQ (reference sequence).

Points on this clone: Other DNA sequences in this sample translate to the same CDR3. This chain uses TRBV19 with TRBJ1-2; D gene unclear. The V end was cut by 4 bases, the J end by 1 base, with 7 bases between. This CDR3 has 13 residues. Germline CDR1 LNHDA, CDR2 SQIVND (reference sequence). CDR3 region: CASSTGLNYGYTF. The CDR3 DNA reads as TGTGCCAGTAGTACAGGCCTTAACTATGGCTACACCTTC.

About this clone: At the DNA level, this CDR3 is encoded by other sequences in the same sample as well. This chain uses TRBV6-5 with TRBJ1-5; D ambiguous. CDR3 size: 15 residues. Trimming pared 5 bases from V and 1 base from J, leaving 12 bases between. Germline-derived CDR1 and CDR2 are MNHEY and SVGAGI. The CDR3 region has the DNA TGTGCCAGCAGTCCGTCTCGTGGCAGCAATCAGCCCCAGCATTTT. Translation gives CASSPSRGSNQPQHF.

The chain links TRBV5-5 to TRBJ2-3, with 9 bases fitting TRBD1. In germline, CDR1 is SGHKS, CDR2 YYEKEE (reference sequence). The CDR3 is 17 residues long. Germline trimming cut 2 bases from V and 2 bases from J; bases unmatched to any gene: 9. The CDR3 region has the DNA TGTGCCAGCAGCTTAGTCCCGGGACAGGGCGTCACAGATACGCAGTATTTT. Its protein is CASSLVPGQGVTDTQYF.

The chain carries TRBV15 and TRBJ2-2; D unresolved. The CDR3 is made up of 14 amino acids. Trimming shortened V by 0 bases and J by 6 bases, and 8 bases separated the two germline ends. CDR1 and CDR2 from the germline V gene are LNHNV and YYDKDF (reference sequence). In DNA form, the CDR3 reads TGTGCCACCAGCAGAGATCGAGGAGCCGGGGAGCTGTTTTTT. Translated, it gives CATSRDRGAGELFF.

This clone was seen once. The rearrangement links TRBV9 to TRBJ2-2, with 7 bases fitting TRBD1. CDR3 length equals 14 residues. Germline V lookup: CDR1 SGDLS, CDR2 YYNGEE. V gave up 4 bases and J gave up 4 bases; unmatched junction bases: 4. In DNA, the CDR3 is TGTGCCAGCAGCCCGGGACAGAGCACCGGGGAGCTGTTTTTT. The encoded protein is CASSPGQSTGELFF.

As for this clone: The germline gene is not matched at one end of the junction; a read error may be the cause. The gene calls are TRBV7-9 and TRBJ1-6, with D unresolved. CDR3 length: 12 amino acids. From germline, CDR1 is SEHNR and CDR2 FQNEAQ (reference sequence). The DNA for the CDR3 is TGTGCCAGCAGCCTCCCCCTTGAGTCTCCCCGCTTT. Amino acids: CASSLPLESPRF. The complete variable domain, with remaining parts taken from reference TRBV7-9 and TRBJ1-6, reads DTGVSQNPRHKITKRGQNVTFRCDPISEHNRLYWYRQTLGQGPEFLTYFQNEAQLEKSRLLSDRFSAERPKGSFSTLEIQRTEQGDSAMYLCASSLPLESPRFGNGTRLTVT.

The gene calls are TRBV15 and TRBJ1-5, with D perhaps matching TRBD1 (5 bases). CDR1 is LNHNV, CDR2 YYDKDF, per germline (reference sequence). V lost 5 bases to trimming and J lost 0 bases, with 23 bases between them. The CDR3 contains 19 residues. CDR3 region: CATSSRDSLASYSNQPQHF. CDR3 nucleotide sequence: TGTGCCACCAGCTCTCGAGACAGCCTTGCCTCTTATAGCAATCAGCCCCAGCATTTT.

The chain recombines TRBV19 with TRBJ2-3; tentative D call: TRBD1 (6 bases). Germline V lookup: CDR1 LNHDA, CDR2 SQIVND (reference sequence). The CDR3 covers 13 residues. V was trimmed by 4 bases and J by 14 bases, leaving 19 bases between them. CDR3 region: CASSKQGWGLSYF. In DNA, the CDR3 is TGTGCCAGTAGTAAACAGGGATGGGGCTTGTCGTATTTT.

In nucleotides, the CDR3 is TGTGCCAGCAGTTACTCGAGCGGGGTGGGTGGAAACACCATATATTTT. Its translation is CASSYSSGVGGNTIYF. The chain recombines TRBV6-5 with TRBJ1-3; D remains ambiguous. This CDR3 region has 16 residues. Trimming stripped 0 bases from V and 3 bases from J, with 12 bases between. Germline-derived CDR1 and CDR2 are MNHEY and SVGAGI.

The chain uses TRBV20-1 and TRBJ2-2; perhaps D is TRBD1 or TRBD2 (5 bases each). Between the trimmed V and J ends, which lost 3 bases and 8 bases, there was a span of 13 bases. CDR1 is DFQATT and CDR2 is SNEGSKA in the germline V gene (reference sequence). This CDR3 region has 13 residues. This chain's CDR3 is CSASGGDLGELFF. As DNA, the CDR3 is TGCAGTGCTAGTGGGGGAGATCTTGGGGAGCTGTTTTTT.

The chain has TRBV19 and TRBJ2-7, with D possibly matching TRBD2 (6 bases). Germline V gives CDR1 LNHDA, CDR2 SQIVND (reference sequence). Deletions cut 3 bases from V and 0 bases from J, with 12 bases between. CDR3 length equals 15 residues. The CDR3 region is CASSIGGGFSYEQYF. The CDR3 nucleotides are TGTGCCAGTAGTATTGGGGGAGGATTCTCCTACGAGCAGTACTTC.

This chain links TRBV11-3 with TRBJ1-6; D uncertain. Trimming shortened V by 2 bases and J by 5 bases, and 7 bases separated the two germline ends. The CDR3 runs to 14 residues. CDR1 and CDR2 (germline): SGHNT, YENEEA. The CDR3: CASSLSGNNSPLHF. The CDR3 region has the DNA TGTGCCAGCAGCTTATCCGGGAATAATTCACCCCTCCACTTT.

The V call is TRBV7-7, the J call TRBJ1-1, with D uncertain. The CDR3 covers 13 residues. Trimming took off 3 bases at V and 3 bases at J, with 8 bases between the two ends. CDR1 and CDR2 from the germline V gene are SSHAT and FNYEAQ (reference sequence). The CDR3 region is CASSFNTDTEAFF. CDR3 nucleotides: TGTGCCAGCAGCTTTAACACAGACACTGAAGCTTTCTTT.

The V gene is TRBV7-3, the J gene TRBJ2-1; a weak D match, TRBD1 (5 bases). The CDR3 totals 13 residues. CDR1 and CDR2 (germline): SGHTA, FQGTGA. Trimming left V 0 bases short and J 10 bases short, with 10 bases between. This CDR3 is CASSLTLTAEQFF. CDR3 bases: TGTGCCAGCAGCTTAACTCTGACAGCCGAGCAGTTCTTC.

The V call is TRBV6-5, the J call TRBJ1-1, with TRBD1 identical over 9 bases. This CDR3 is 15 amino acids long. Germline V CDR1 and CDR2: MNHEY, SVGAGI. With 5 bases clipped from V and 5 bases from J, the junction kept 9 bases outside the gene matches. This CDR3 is CASSNDRGARTEAFF. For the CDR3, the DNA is TGTGCCAGCAGTAACGACAGGGGGGCAAGGACTGAAGCTTTCTTT.

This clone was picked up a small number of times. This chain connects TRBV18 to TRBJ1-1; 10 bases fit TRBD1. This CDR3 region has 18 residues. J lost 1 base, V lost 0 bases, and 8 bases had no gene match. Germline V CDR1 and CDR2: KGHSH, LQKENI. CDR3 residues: CASSPPVGDRGKNTEAFF. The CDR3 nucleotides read TGTGCCAGCTCACCACCGGTAGGGGACAGGGGCAAGAACACTGAAGCTTTCTTT.

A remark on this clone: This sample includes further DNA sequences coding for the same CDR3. The CDR3, as DNA: TGTGCCAGTAGTATGGGCAGAGATCAGCCCCAGCATTTT. It encodes CASSMGRDQPQHF. The chain is built from TRBV19 and TRBJ1-5; D gene uncertain. CDR3 length: 13 residues. CDR1 LNHDA and CDR2 SQIVND come from the germline V gene (reference sequence). The ends were cut back, 3 bases at V and 5 bases at J, with 8 bases in the middle.

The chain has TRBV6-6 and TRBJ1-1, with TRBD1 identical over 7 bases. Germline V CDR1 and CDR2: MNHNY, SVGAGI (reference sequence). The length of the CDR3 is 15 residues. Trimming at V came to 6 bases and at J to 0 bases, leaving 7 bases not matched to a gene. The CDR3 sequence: CASRPDREMNTEAFF. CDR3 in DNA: TGTGCCAGCAGACCCGACAGGGAGATGAACACTGAAGCTTTCTTT.

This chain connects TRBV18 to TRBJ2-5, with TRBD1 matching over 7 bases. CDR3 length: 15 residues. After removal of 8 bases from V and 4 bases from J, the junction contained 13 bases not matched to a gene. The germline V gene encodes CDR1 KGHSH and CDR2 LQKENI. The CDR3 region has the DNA TGTGCCAGCGGTCTTGGGACAGCTAACACAGAGACCCAGTACTTC. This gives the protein CASGLGTANTETQYF.

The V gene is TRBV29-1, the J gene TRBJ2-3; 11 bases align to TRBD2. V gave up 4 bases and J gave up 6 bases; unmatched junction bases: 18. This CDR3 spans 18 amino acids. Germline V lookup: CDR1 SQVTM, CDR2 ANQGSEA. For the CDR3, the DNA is TGCAGCGTTGCCGGATCAGGGTTTAGCGGGGGGGCCGCGGATACGCAGTATTTT. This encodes CSVAGSGFSGGAADTQYF.